This TCR beta chain is from a study of control samples from healthy donors and cancer patients. The V gene lost 1 base and the J gene lost 2 bases, with 18 bases spanning the gap. The germline CDR1 and CDR2 sequences are LGHNA and YNFKEQ. The CDR3 is made up of 18 amino acids. Sequencing was performed with immunoSEQ multiplex PCR; in TCRdb, only in-frame clones are kept and a portion is missing. This sample has roughly 160,000 clones, with 90% to 95% found just once. Sample: PBMCs. This TCR was sampled from a man in his 60s with colorectal cancer. This chain links TRBV4-2 with TRBJ1-3; possibly TRBD1 for D (5 bases). This CDR3 reads CASSQVRAGAQPGNTIYF. The CDR3, as DNA: TGTGCCAGCAGCCAAGTTCGGGCTGGGGCGCAACCTGGAAACACCATATATTTT.